This TCR beta chain was captured in a study of shared clonotypes between healthy human individuals. Study-wide results and caveats: Rarefaction indicated that sorted-subset sequencing remained incomplete although depth was large.

Details on this clone: Its antigen is unidentified.

Looked up from germline, CDR1 is MDHEN and CDR2 is SYDVKM. V gave up 5 bases and J gave up 4 bases, with 20 bases separating them. The CDR3 covers 16 residues. The run depth of the assay was deep. The assay was immunoSEQ multiplex PCR, and TCRdb's table has in-frame clones only and misses some. Of some 2,500,000 clones in the sample, more than 85% were seen once. The rearrangement links TRBV28 to TRBJ1-1, with D perhaps TRBD1 (5 bases). Sample: naive CD4+ T cells from PBMCs. Subset described: CD45RA+ positively selected. The sequence was collected from a man aged 18 to 30 in good health. Some clones in this sample may be carry-over from other donors' samples. DNA for the CDR3: TGTGCCAGCAGTCCCCCCTGGGCAGGGTCGCGCACTGAAGCTTTCTTT. It translates to CASSPPWAGSRTEAFF.